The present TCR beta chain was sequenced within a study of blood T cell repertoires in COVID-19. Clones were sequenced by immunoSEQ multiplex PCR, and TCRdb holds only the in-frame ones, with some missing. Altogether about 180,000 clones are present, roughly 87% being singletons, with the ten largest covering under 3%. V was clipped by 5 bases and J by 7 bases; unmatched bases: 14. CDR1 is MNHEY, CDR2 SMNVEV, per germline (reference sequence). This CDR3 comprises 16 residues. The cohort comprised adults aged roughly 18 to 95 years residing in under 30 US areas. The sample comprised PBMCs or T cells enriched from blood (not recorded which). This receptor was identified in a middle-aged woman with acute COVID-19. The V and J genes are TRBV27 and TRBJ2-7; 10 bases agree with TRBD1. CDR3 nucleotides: TGTGCCAGCAGTCGACAGGGGGCGCAACTACTAGGGGAGCAGTACTTC. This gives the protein CASSRQGAQLLGEQYF.